In this sample, the clone carrying this TCR beta chain turned up many times. As yet, its antigen is unknown. V was pared by 7 bases and J by 4 bases, with 9 bases between. The CDR3 loop spans 12 amino acids. This specimen comes from a study of CD8 T cells in ankylosing spondylitis. Construction of TCR beta libraries was performed using quantitative 5'-RACE with molecular barcodes. Each CDR3 protein gets one entry after TCRdb re-called the 5' RACE reads with MiXCR. The sample contains 200,000 to 300,000 distinct CDR3 sequences, more than 20% of which appear only once. Whole-study results and caveats: Disease-linked clones proved CD8+ and comparatively uncommon in peripheral blood. As reported, disease-linked clones showed significant enrichment in matched ankylosing spondylitis synovial fluid. Blood of patients with ankylosing spondylitis appeared to be characterized by a TCR beta motif of 8 or 9 highly homologous variants.

The TCR was taken from a male donor with ankylosing spondylitis or in good health (not recorded which). Sample: blood, either unsorted or a sorted T cell fraction (not recorded which). The rearrangement joins TRBV12-3 or TRBV12-4 to TRBJ2-3; D possibly uses TRBD1 or TRBD2 (5 bases each). DNA for the CDR3: TGTGCCAGCACCTGGGACCCAGATACGCAGTATTTT. This encodes CASTWDPDTQYF.